This T cell receptor beta chain was recovered during a study of blood T cell repertoires in COVID-19. Study background: Samples of COVID-19 (acute and convalescent) were obtained from the United States, Italy and Spain. Sample material is recorded as cDNA or gDNA derived from T cells, B-cell-depleted T cells, or PBMCs.

The authors' processing: By means of reference gene primer amplification, nucleated cell counts were estimated. TCRdb keeps only in-frame clones here, not all; method: immunoSEQ multiplex PCR. V, J and clone size are those of that table, while D and trimming were read from the DNA. Counted here are under 150,000 clones, 80% to 85% occurring once; the ten biggest clones make up approximately 8.7%. This CDR3 has 15 amino acids. Losses at the gene ends were 5 bases for V and 3 bases for J; bases not matched to a gene: 9. CDR1 and CDR2 from the germline V gene are LNHDA and SQIVND (reference sequence). This clonotype was sampled from a woman between 55 and 75 years old with active or convalescent COVID-19. Sample: peripheral blood. This chain joins TRBV19 and TRBJ1-1; 7 positions match TRBD1. This CDR3 reads CASSGIQGTDTEAFF. The CDR3 region has the DNA TGTGCCAGTAGTGGGATACAAGGGACAGACACTGAAGCTTTCTTT.